A selection of T cell receptor beta chains follows, all from one sample in a study of blood T cells in healthy people across ages. TCRdb processed the 5' RACE reads anew with MiXCR; each CDR3 protein has one entry. The sample yields over 1,500,000 distinct CDR3 sequences, 49% seen once. The source material was blood. The receptors come from a woman in her forties in good health. Both conserved end residues are part of each CDR3. The D gene is left open where the match is weak. Some rows mark clone size as missing; the rest say once, few, many or name a class of expanded clone.

>NA|NA|TRBV18|TRBJ2-7
TGTGCCAGCTCACCACCGGCCCAATCCTACGAGCAGTACTTC
CASSPPAQSYEQYF
>once|TRBD2|TRBV11-2|TRBJ2-1
TGTGCCAGCAGCCCTCGTTCAGCGGGGGTCCAAGAGACCCAGTTCTTC
CASSPRSAGVQETQFF
>NA|NA|TRBV28|TRBJ2-7
TGTGCCAGCAGTTCTCGCGACAGAACTACAAGTGTACAACCCTACGAGCAGTACTTC
CASSSRDRTTSVQPYEQYF
>NA|TRBD1|TRBV6-5|TRBJ2-7
TGTGCCAGCAGCGCCCGGGGACAGGGGGCAGGTTACGAGCAGTACTTC
CASSARGQGAGYEQYF
>NA|NA|TRBV7-2|TRBJ1-5
TGTGCCAGCAGCCGAGGGGGGATGCCAGATCAGCCCCAGCATTTT
CASSRGGMPDQPQHF
>NA|NA|TRBV4-3|TRBJ2-3
TGCGCCAGCAGCCAAGATCATGGGCAGGGTGAATTGGACACAGATACGCAGTATTTT
CASSQDHGQGELDTDTQYF
>once|NA|TRBV27|TRBJ2-5
TGTGCCAGCGGCCCCTTAAGCGGGGAGACCCAGTACTTC
CASGPLSGETQYF
>NA|TRBD1|TRBV28|TRBJ2-7
TGTGCCAGTGGGACCGGGACAGGGGGCGATTCCTACGAGCAGTACTTC
CASGTGTGGDSYEQYF
>few|NA|TRBV7-9|TRBJ1-5
TGTGCCAGCAGCCCAGCTAGTGCTACTACTGGGGGCAATCAGCCCCAGCATTTT
CASSPASATTGGNQPQHF
>NA|NA|TRBV7-9|TRBJ2-1
TGTGCCAGCAAACGAGGGGAGGACAGCCGTACCTACAATGAGCAGTTCTTC
CASKRGEDSRTYNEQFF
>few|TRBD1|TRBV6-6|TRBJ2-3
TGTGCCAGCAGTTCACGACAGGGGCTGGCTACGCAGTATTTT
CASSSRQGLATQYF
>few|NA|TRBV6-2/TRBV6-3|TRBJ2-5
TGTGCCAGCAGTTACCGGCCTATCGATACCCAGTACTTC
CASSYRPIDTQYF
>NA|TRBD1|TRBV7-2|TRBJ1-6
TGTGCCAGCAGCTTCGGACAGGGGGCTTCACCCCTCCACTTT
CASSFGQGASPLHF
>NA|TRBD2|TRBV6-2/TRBV6-3|TRBJ2-1
TGTGCCATCTCCTCCGGGAAACTTATTAGCGGGAGCTCCTACAATGAGCAGTTCTTC
CAISSGKLISGSSYNEQFF
>few|TRBD2|TRBV12-3/TRBV12-4|TRBJ2-3
TGTGCCAGCAGTTTAAAAGGACTAGCGGGCACAGATACGCAGTATTTT
CASSLKGLAGTDTQYF
>NA|NA|TRBV6-6|TRBJ2-1
TGTGCCAGCAGTACCTCGGGACGGATTAATGAGCAGTTCTTC
CASSTSGRINEQFF
>NA|NA|TRBV20-1|TRBJ2-4
TGCAGTGCTAGTGGACCGAAAACCTCCTTCAAAAACATTCAGTACTTC
CSASGPKTSFKNIQYF